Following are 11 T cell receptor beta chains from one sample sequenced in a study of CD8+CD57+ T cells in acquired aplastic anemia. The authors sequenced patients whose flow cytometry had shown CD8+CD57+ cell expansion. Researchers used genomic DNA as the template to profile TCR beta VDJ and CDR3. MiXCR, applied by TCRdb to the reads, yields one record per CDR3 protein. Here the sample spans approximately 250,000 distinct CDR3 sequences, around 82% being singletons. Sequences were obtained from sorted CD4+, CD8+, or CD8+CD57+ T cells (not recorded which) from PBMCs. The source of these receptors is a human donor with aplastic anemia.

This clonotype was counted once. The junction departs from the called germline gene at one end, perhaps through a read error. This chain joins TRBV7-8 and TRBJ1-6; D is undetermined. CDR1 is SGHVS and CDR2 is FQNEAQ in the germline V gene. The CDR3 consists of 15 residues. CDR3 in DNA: TGCGCCAGCAGCTTAGCAGGAGCCCGCAATACACCCCTCCACTTT. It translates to CASSLAGARNTPLHF.

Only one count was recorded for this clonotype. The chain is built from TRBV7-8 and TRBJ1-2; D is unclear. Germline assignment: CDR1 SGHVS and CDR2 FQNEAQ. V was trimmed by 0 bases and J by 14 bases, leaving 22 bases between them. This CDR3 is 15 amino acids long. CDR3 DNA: TGTGCCAGCAGCTTAGCGGGAGGCCCCGATGATCAGTATACCTTC. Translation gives CASSLAGGPDDQYTF.

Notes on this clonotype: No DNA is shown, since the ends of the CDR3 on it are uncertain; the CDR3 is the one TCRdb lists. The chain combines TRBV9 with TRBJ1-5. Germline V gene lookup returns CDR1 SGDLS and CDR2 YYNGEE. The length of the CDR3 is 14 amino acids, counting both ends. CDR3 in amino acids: CASGESWNIQYFDF.

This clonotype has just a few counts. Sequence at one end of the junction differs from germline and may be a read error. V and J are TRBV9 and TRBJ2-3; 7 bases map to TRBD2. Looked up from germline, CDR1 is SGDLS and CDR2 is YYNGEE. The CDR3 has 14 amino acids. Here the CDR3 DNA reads TGTGCCAGCAGCGTAGCGGGAGGTCCCGCTACGAAGTATTTT. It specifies CASSVAGGPATKYF.

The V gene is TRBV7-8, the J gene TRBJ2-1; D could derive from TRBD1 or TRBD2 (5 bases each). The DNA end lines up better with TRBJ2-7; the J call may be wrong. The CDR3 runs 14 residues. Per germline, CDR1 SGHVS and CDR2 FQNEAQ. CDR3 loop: CASSLAGRPNEQYF. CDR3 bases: TGTGCCAGCAGCTTAGCGGGACGGCCCAATGAGCAGTACTTC.

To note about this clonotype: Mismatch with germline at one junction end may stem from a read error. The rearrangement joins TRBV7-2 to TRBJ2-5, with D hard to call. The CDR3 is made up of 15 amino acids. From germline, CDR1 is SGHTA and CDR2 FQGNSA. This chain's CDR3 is CATSRGRGLGATQYF. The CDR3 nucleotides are TGTGCCACCAGCAGAGGCCGAGGTTTAGGTGCGACCCAGTACTTC. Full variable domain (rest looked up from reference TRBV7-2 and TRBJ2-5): GAGVSQSPSNKVTEKGKDVELRCDPISGHTALYWYRQSLGQGLEFLIYFQGNSAPDKSGLPSDRFSAERTGGSVSTLTIQRTQQEDSAVYLCATSRGRGLGATQYFGPGTRLLVL.

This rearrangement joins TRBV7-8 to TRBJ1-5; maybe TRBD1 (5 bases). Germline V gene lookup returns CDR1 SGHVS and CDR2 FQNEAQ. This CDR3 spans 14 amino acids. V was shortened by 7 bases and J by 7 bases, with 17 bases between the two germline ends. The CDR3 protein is CASMRGVSDQPQHF. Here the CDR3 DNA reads TGTGCCAGCATGCGAGGGGTTAGCGACCAGCCCCAGCATTTT.

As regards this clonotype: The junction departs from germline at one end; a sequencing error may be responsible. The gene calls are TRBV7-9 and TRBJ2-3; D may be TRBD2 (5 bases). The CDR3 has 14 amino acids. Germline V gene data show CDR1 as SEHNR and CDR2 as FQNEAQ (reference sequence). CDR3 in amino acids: CASSPEGRRDAQYF. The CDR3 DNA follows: TGTGCCAGTAGTCCCGAGGGCCGTCGGGATGCGCAGTACTTT.

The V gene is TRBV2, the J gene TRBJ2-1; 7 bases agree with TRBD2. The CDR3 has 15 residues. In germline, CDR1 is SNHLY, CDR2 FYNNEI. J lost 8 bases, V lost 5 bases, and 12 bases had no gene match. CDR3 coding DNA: TGTGCCAGCAGTAAAGGACTAGGGGTGGTGGATGAGCAGTTCTTC. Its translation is CASSKGLGVVDEQFF.

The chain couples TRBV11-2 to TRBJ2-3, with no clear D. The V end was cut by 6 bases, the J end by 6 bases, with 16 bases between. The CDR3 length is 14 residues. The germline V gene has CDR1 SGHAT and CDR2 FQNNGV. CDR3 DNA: TGTGCCAGCAGTGAGCTAGAGCCCCCCGATACGCAGTATTTT. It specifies CASSELEPPDTQYF. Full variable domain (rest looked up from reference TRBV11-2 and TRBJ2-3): EAGVAQSPRYKIIEKRQSVAFWCNPISGHATLYWYQQILGQGPKLLIQFQNNGVVDDSQLPKDRFSAERLKGVDSTLKIQPAKLEDSAVYLCASSELEPPDTQYFGPGTRLTVL.

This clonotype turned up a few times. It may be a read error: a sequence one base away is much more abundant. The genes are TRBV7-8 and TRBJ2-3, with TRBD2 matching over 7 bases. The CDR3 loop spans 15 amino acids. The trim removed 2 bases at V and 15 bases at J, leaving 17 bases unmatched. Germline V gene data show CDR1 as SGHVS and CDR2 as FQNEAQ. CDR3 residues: CASSLPGGPDTPYYF. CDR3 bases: TGTGCCAGCAGCTTACCGGGAGGTCCCGATACGCCGTATTATTTT.